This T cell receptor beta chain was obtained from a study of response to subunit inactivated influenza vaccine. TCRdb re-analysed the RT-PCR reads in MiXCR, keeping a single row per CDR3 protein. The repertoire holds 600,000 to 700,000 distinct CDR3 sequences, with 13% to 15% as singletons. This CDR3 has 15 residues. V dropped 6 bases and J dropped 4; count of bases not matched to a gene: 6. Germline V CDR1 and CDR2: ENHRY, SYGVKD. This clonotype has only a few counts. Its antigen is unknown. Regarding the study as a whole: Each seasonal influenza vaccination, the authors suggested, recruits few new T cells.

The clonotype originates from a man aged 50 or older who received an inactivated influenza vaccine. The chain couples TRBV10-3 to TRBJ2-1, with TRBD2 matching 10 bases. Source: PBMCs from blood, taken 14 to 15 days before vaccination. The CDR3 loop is CAIRASGGTYNEQFF. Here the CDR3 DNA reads TGTGCCATCAGAGCTAGCGGGGGAACTTACAATGAGCAGTTCTTC.